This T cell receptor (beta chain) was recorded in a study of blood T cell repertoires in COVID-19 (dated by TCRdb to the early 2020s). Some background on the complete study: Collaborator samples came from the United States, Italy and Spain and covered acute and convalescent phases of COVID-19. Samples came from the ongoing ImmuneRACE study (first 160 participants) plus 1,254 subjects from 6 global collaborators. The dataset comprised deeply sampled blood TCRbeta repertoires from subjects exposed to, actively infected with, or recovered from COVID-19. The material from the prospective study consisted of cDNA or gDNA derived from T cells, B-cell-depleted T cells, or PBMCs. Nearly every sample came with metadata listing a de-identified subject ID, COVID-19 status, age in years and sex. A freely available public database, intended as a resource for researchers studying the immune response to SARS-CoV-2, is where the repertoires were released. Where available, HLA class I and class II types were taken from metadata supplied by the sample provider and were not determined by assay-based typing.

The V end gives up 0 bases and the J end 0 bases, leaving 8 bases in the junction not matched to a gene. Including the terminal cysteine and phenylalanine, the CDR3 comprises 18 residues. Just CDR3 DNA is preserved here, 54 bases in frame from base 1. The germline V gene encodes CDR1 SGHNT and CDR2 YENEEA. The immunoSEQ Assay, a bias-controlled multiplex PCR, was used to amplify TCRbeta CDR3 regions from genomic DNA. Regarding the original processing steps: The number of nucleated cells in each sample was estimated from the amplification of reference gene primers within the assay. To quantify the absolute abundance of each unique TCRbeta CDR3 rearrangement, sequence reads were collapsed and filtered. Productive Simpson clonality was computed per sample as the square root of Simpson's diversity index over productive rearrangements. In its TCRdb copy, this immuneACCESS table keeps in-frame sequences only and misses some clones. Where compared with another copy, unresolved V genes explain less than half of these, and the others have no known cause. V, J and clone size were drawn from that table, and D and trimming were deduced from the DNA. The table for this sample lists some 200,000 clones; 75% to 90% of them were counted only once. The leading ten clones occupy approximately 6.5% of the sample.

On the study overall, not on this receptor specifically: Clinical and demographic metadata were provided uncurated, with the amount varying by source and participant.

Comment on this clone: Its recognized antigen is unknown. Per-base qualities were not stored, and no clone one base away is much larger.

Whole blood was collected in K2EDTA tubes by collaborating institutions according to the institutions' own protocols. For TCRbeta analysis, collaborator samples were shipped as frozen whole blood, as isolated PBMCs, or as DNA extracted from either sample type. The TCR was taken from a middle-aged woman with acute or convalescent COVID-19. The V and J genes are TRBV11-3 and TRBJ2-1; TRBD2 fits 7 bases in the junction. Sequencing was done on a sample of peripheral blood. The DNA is TGTGCCAGCAGCTTAGATCAGGGCGGGAGTGTCTCCTACAATGAGCAGTTCTTC. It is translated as CASSLDQGGSVSYNEQFF.